This TCR beta chain is drawn from a study of technical replicates of blood from four donors. Produced via immunoSEQ multiplex PCR; TCRdb's table is partial and in-frame only. The table shows just under 100,000 clones, with 95% occurring only once. Germline values: CDR1 LNHDA, CDR2 SQIVND (reference sequence). V trimming: 9 bases; J trimming: 3 bases; junction bases outside the gene matches: 5. The CDR3 length is 13 residues. This TCR was sampled from a human donor in good health. V gene TRBV19 combines with J gene TRBJ1-1; 9 nucleotides line up with TRBD1. What was sequenced was T cells isolated from PBMCs. CDR3: CASRDRDYTEAFF. CDR3 nucleotides: TGTGCCAGCCGGGACAGGGACTACACTGAAGCTTTCTTT.